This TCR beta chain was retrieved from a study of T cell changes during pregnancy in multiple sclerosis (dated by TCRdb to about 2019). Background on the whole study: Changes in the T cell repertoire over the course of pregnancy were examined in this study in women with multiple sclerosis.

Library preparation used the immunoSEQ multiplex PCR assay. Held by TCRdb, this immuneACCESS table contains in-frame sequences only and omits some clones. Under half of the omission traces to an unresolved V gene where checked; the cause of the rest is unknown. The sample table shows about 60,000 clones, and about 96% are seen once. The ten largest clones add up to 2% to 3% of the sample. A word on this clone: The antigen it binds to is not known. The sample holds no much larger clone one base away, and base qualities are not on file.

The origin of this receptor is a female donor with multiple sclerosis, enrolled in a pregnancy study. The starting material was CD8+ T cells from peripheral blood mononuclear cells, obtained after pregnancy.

The DNA reads as follows: TGTGCCAGCAGTCCTGTGGCGCCGGTAGCGGGAAGGTCCTACGAGCAGTACTTC. Its translation is CASSPVAPVAGRSYEQYF. This sequence uses TRBV28 and TRBJ2-7; TRBD2 matches 8 bases in the middle. V loses 5 bases at its end and J loses 1 base; junction bases beyond the gene matches: 16. Counted from cysteine to phenylalanine, this CDR3 has 18 amino acids. Only the CDR3 region is kept as DNA, spanning 54 bases read in frame from base 1. Taken from the germline V gene, the CDR1 and CDR2 loops are MDHEN and SYDVKM.